The 24 T cell receptor beta chains below all came from one sample that was sequenced in a study of blood T cell repertoires in COVID-19. The assay was immunoSEQ multiplex PCR, and TCRdb's table has in-frame clones only and misses some. The table records 200,000 to 250,000 clones, around 89% of them present only once. The specimen was peripheral blood. The receptors were sampled from a man aged 30 to 45 with COVID-19, enrolled during active disease.

The chain couples TRBV7-3 to TRBJ2-1; weak D call: TRBD1 (8 bases). Trimming left V 5 bases short and J 9 bases short, with 11 bases between. This CDR3 spans 12 amino acids. CDR1 is SGHTA and CDR2 is FQGTGA in the germline V gene. This CDR3 is CASSHRGGEQFF. CDR3 bases: TGTGCCAGCAGCCACAGGGGGGGTGAGCAGTTCTTC.

This chain uses TRBV27 with TRBJ2-2; D remains unclear. The CDR3 has 14 residues. The germline gives CDR1 MNHEY, CDR2 SMNVEV (reference sequence). Trimming took off 8 bases at V and 3 bases at J, with 13 bases between the two ends. CDR3 residues: CASSRNRYTGELFF. CDR3 DNA: TGTGCCAGCTCCAGAAACAGATACACCGGGGAGCTGTTTTTT.

This clone came up a few times. The chain joins TRBV28 to TRBJ2-7, with TRBD2 identical over 7 bases. CDR1 is MDHEN and CDR2 is SYDVKM in the germline V gene. The CDR3 length is 14 residues. This chain's CDR3 is CGTGGTYGRYEQYF. CDR3 DNA sequence: TGTGGTACCGGGGGGACCTATGGGCGATACGAGCAGTACTTC.

This clone has just one count. The V call is TRBV9, the J call TRBJ2-1; TRBD2 matches 8 bases. The CDR3 consists of 15 residues. J was trimmed by 6 bases and V by 2 bases; bases with no gene match: 7. CDR1 is SGDLS and CDR2 is YYNGEE in the germline V gene. The DNA for the CDR3 is TGTGCCAGCAGCGTCGTGGGTAGCGGGGTCAATGAGCAGTTCTTC. It encodes CASSVVGSGVNEQFF.

This chain uses TRBV5-5 with TRBJ2-7, with 8 bases matching TRBD1. CDR1 and CDR2 (germline): SGHKS, YYEKEE (reference sequence). CDR3 size: 15 residues. V shed 0 bases, J shed 3 bases, and the junction held 5 bases outside the gene matches. CDR3 sequence: CASSLVAGGIYEQYF. The CDR3 region has the DNA TGTGCCAGCAGCTTGGTGGCAGGGGGCATCTACGAGCAGTACTTC.

Here the CDR3 reads CASSLDHFYGYTF. The CDR3 coding sequence is TGTGCCAGCAGCTTAGACCACTTCTATGGCTACACCTTC. The J gene is TRBJ1-2, the V gene TRBV11-2, with D hard to call. Germline V gene data show CDR1 as SGHAT and CDR2 as FQNNGV. V lost 0 bases, J lost 4 bases, and 6 bases lay in between. CDR3 length equals 13 residues.

The chain carries TRBV2 and TRBJ1-2, with a tentative D call TRBD1 (5 bases). Germline assignment: CDR1 SNHLY and CDR2 FYNNEI. V gave up 9 bases and J gave up 3 bases, with 11 bases separating them. The CDR3 sequence is 12 residues long. DNA for the CDR3: TGTGCCAGATTAGGGGATGACTATGGCTACACCTTC. Protein product: CARLGDDYGYTF.

The chain couples TRBV7-2 to TRBJ2-1; TRBD2 is a possible D gene (6 bases). The V gene's germline CDR1 is SGHTA and CDR2 FQGNSA. The ends were cut back, 10 bases at V and 0 bases at J, with 13 bases in the middle. The CDR3 loop spans 14 amino acids. This CDR3 is CATGTSRSYNEQFF. The CDR3 region has the DNA TGTGCCACCGGGACTTCCCGCTCCTACAATGAGCAGTTCTTC.

As regards this clone: Other DNA sequences in this specimen translate into the identical CDR3. The chain employs TRBV28 and TRBJ1-2; D possibly corresponds to TRBD1 (5 bases). The length of the CDR3 is 13 residues. V lost 5 bases to trimming and J lost 5 bases, with 12 bases between them. Germline V gene lookup returns CDR1 MDHEN and CDR2 SYDVKM. Written as DNA, the CDR3 is TGTGCCAGCAGTCCCGGGGGGGGGTATGGCTACACCTTC. This sequence encodes CASSPGGGYGYTF.

The V call is TRBV6-6, the J call TRBJ1-2, with 7 bases that match TRBD1. CDR3 length: 15 residues. Germline CDR1 reads MNHNY; CDR2 reads SVGAGI (reference sequence). V shed 7 bases and J 9 bases; nucleotides not matched to a gene: 17. DNA of the CDR3: TGTGCCAGCACCGAGACCCGGGACAGCCAACGAAGCTACACCTTC. Its translation is CASTETRDSQRSYTF.

The V and J genes are TRBV7-2 and TRBJ2-1; 13 nucleotides agree with TRBD2. The CDR3 has 17 amino acids. Germline CDR1 is SGHTA and CDR2 is FQGNSA. V gave up 10 bases and J gave up 6 bases; unmatched junction bases: 15. CDR3 bases: TGTGCCACCGGGGCAGGGGGAGGACTAGCGGGAGTCAATGAGCAGTTCTTC. As protein: CATGAGGGLAGVNEQFF.

V gene TRBV5-4 combines with J gene TRBJ1-2, with 9 positions matching TRBD1. This CDR3 has 12 residues. Germline loops: CDR1 SGHNT, CDR2 YYREEE (reference sequence). V lost 5 bases to trimming and J lost 9 bases; unmatched junction nucleotides: 5. The CDR3 coding sequence is TGTGCCAGCAGACGGGGACAGGGACGCTACACCTTC. It yields the protein CASRRGQGRYTF.

The rearrangement links TRBV19 to TRBJ2-1; 10 bases agree with TRBD2. The CDR3 has 19 residues. Germline V CDR1 and CDR2: LNHDA, SQIVND (reference sequence). V was clipped by 3 bases and J by 4 bases; unmatched bases: 15. The CDR3 DNA is TGTGCCAGTAGTATCCTAGCGGGAGTTGGAGGTTCCCCTTACAATGAGCAGTTCTTC. Encoded protein: CASSILAGVGGSPYNEQFF.

The chain carries TRBV2 and TRBJ1-6; tentatively, D is TRBD1 (6 bases). Germline assignment: CDR1 SNHLY and CDR2 FYNNEI. The V gene lost 0 bases and the J gene lost 6 bases, with 12 bases spanning the gap. This CDR3 contains 16 residues. This chain's CDR3 is CASSEADRGSNSPLHF. The DNA of the CDR3 is TGTGCCAGCAGTGAAGCGGACAGAGGGAGTAATTCACCCCTCCACTTT. The entire variable domain, with the rest obtained from reference TRBV2 and TRBJ1-6, is as follows: EPEVTQTPSHQVTQMGQEVILRCVPISNHLYFYWYRQILGQKVEFLVSFYNNEISEKSEIFDDQFSVERPDGSNFTLKIRSTKLEDSAMYFCASSEADRGSNSPLHFGNGTRLTVT.

This chain joins TRBV6-6 and TRBJ2-1, with 11 bases matching TRBD1. This CDR3 region has 15 residues. J gave up 7 bases and V 0 bases, and 2 bases lay outside the gene matches. The germline CDR1 and CDR2 sequences are MNHNY and SVGAGI (reference sequence). In DNA form, the CDR3 reads TGTGCCAGCAGTTACTCAGGACAGGGGGCTAATGAGCAGTTCTTC. This codes for CASSYSGQGANEQFF.

CDR3 nucleotides: TGTGCCAGTAGTTCCCATCAACGACAGGGGGGAGACTATGGCTACACCTTC. Translating gives CASSSHQRQGGDYGYTF. This chain joins TRBV19 and TRBJ1-2; TRBD1 agrees at 9 bases. Germline V gene data show CDR1 as LNHDA and CDR2 as SQIVND (reference sequence). The CDR3 spans 17 residues. The V segment lost 5 bases and the J segment 3 bases; nucleotides outside the gene matches: 13.

The genes are TRBV7-3 and TRBJ1-6, with a possible D match to TRBD1 (5 bases). This CDR3 is 13 amino acids long. Germline CDR1 reads SGHTA; CDR2 reads FQGTGA. V lost 5 bases and J lost 9, with 11 bases in between. The CDR3 region is CASSPGGGSPLHF. In DNA form, the CDR3 reads TGTGCCAGCAGCCCGGGGGGGGGTTCACCCCTCCACTTT. Combining the CDR3 with reference TRBV7-3 and TRBJ1-6 gives the whole variable domain GAGVSQTPSNKVTEKGKYVELRCDPISGHTALYWYRQSLGQGPEFLIYFQGTGAADDSGLPNDRFFAVRPEGSVSTLKIQRTERGDSAVYLCASSPGGGSPLHFGNGTRLTVT.

V gene TRBV9 combines with J gene TRBJ2-7; TRBD1 aligns across 7 bases. The CDR3 is 16 residues long. CDR1 and CDR2 (germline): SGDLS, YYNGEE. The V segment lost 0 bases and the J segment 2 bases; nucleotides outside the gene matches: 8. The CDR3 loop is CASSVATTGLTYEQYF. CDR3 nucleotide sequence: TGTGCCAGCAGCGTAGCTACGACAGGGCTCACCTACGAGCAGTACTTC.

The chain joins TRBV10-3 to TRBJ1-6; D remains unclear. Trimming shortened V by 5 bases and J by 4 bases, and 6 bases separated the two germline ends. Per germline, CDR1 ENHRY and CDR2 SYGVKD. The CDR3 has 13 amino acids. In nucleotides, the CDR3 is TGTGCCATCAGTACCTATTATAATTCACCCCTCCACTTT. It codes for CAISTYYNSPLHF.

This clone has a single count. The chain is built from TRBV7-8 and TRBJ2-1, with 11 bases aligning to TRBD1. Losses at the gene ends were 1 base for V and 3 bases for J; bases not matched to a gene: 2. Per germline, CDR1 SGHVS and CDR2 FQNEAQ. The CDR3 runs 16 residues. CDR3 DNA: TGTGCCAGCAGCTTAGGGACAGGGGGCGTCTACAATGAGCAGTTCTTC. Its translation: CASSLGTGGVYNEQFF.

The V and J genes are TRBV5-6 and TRBJ2-7; no firm D call. Between the trimmed V and J ends, which lost 0 bases and 7 bases, there was a span of 8 bases. Germline V lookup: CDR1 SGHDT, CDR2 YYEEEE. The CDR3 extends over 12 amino acids. CDR3 DNA: TGTGCCAGCAGCTTGGGGCCGGGTGAGCAGTACTTC. It specifies CASSLGPGEQYF. The whole variable domain, filled in from reference TRBV5-6 and TRBJ2-7, reads DAGVTQSPTHLIKTRGQQVTLRCSPKSGHDTVSWYQQALGQGPQFIFQYYEEEERQRGNFPDRFSGHQFPNYSSELNVNALLLGDSALYLCASSLGPGEQYFGPGTRLTVT.

This chain links TRBV4-3 with TRBJ2-7, with 10 bases matching TRBD1. This CDR3 has 18 amino acids. Germline V gene lookup returns CDR1 LGHNA and CDR2 YSLEER. V lost 4 bases and J lost 2; bases outside the gene matches: 14. CDR3 sequence: CASSPQTRIGQGAYEQYF. As DNA, the CDR3 is TGCGCCAGCAGCCCTCAGACCAGGATTGGACAGGGGGCCTACGAGCAGTACTTC.

This clone was recorded only once. The chain uses TRBV2 and TRBJ2-7, with 7 nucleotides matching TRBD1. Germline V gene lookup returns CDR1 SNHLY and CDR2 FYNNEI. The CDR3 covers 13 residues. Germline trimming cut 5 bases from V and 2 bases from J; bases unmatched to any gene: 3. In DNA form, the CDR3 reads TGTGCCAGCAGTTGGGACAGTACCTACGAGCAGTACTTC. Translation: CASSWDSTYEQYF.

The chain uses TRBV11-1 and TRBJ2-7, with TRBD2 matching over 7 bases. The germline V gene has CDR1 SGHAT and CDR2 FQDESV (reference sequence). The CDR3 runs 16 residues. The trim removed 0 bases at V and 4 bases at J, leaving 9 bases unmatched. The CDR3 loop reads CASSLAELANGYEQYF. DNA of the CDR3: TGTGCCAGCAGCTTAGCGGAACTAGCGAATGGGTACGAGCAGTACTTC. The full variable domain, with the rest looked up from reference TRBV11-1 and TRBJ2-7, is EAEVAQSPRYKITEKSQAVAFWCDPISGHATLYWYRQILGQGPELLVQFQDESVVDDSQLPKDRFSAERLKGVDSTLKIQPAELGDSAMYLCASSLAELANGYEQYFGPGTRLTVT.